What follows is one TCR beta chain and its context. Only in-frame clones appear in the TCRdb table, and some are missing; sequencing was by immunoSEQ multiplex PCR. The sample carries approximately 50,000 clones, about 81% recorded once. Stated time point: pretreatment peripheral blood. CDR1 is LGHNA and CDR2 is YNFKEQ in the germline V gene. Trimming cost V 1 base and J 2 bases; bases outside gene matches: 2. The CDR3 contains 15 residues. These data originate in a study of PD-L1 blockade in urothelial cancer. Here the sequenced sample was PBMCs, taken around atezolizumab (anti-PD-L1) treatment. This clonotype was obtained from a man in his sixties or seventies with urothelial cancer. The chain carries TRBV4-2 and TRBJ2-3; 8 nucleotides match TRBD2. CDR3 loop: CASSQAGGTTDTQYF. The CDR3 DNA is TGTGCCAGCAGCCAAGCGGGGGGGACCACAGATACGCAGTATTTT.